This is a list of T cell receptor beta chains from one sample in a study of cytotoxic CD8 clonotypes in ibrutinib-treated CLL. TCRdb's table, derived via immunoSEQ multiplex PCR, lists solely in-frame clones and lacks some. The sample has 150,000 to 250,000 clones; 72% are singletons. Sequencing used PBMCs, obtained after 24 months of ibrutinib treatment. These receptor sequences come from a human donor with chronic lymphocytic leukemia. The CDR3 runs from the conserved cysteine through the conserved F or W. The D gene is left open where the match is weak. For some rows the clone size is stated as once, few or many, or as a class when expanded; others skip it.

TRBJ2-2,-,-,TRBV19,CASRGRGTGELFF,TGTGCCAGTAGAGGCAGGGGCACCGGGGAGCTGTTTTTT
TRBJ2-5,-,TRBD2,TRBV10-3,CATRPGTSGTLGETQYF,TGTGCCACCAGACCCGGGACTAGCGGAACCCTGGGAGAGACCCAGTACTTC
TRBJ1-1,-,-,TRBV2,CASSGPGDTEAFF,TGTGCCAGCAGTGGTCCCGGGGACACTGAAGCTTTCTTT
TRBJ2-1,-,TRBD2,TRBV7-2,CASSLVVTSGIGQFF,TGTGCCAGCAGCTTAGTCGTGACTAGCGGGATCGGGCAGTTCTTC
TRBJ2-1,few,TRBD2,TRBV7-9,CASSSSSGRVEQFF,TGTGCCAGCAGCTCCTCTAGCGGGAGGGTGGAGCAGTTCTTC
TRBJ2-1,-,-,TRBV18,CASSPVLVDEQFF,TGTGCCAGCTCACCAGTACTAGTGGATGAGCAGTTCTTC
TRBJ2-1,-,-,TRBV7-2,CASSYRSYNEQFF,TGTGCCAGCAGCTACCGTTCTTACAATGAGCAGTTCTTC
TRBJ2-3,-,-,TRBV4-2,CASSQGELSTDTQYF,TGTGCCAGCAGCCAAGGCGAATTGAGCACAGATACGCAGTATTTT
TRBJ1-1,-,-,TRBV13,CASSTRQVNVEAFF,TGTGCCAGCAGCACCCGACAGGTGAATGTTGAAGCTTTCTTT
TRBJ1-4,-,-,TRBV9,CASSVLGLATNEKLFF,TGTGCCAGCAGCGTGTTGGGGCTTGCAACTAATGAAAAACTGTTTTTT
TRBJ1-3,-,-,TRBV4-3,CASSQESWSGNTIYF,TGCGCCAGCAGCCAAGAAAGTTGGTCTGGAAACACCATATATTTT
TRBJ2-2,-,TRBD2,TRBV2,CASSEAVAGPGELFF,TGTGCCAGCAGTGAAGCGGTAGCGGGACCCGGGGAGCTGTTTTTT
TRBJ2-5,-,-,TRBV7-6,CASSHRSETQYF,TGTGCCAGCAGCCACAGGAGTGAGACCCAGTACTTC
TRBJ1-5,-,-,TRBV19,CASSPRGTGQPQHF,TGTGCCAGTAGTCCCAGGGGTACGGGACAGCCCCAGCATTTT
TRBJ1-2,-,-,TRBV4-3,CASSQEVGVPYGYTF,TGCGCCAGCAGCCAAGAAGTTGGGGTTCCTTATGGCTACACCTTC
TRBJ2-7,-,TRBD2,TRBV19,CASSIGSGGYEQYF,TGTGCCAGTAGTATAGGTAGCGGGGGCTACGAGCAGTACTTC
TRBJ1-1,-,-,TRBV29-1,CSPPVGSTEAFF,TGCAGCCCTCCAGTAGGAAGCACTGAAGCTTTCTTT
TRBJ2-3,-,-,TRBV9,CASSTPLSPEGIDTDTQYF,TGTGCCAGCAGCACACCCCTATCCCCTGAGGGTATTGATACAGATACGCAGTATTTT
TRBJ2-7,-,-,TRBV5-4,CASSLAQGPYEQYF,TGTGCCAGCAGCCTGGCGCAGGGCCCCTACGAGCAGTACTTC
TRBJ2-5,few,TRBD2,TRBV7-2,CASSSPGGRETQYF,TGTGCCAGCAGCTCACCGGGAGGCCGAGAGACCCAGTACTTC
TRBJ1-5,-,-,TRBV5-4,CASSFTGTLSDSNQPQHF,TGTGCCAGCAGCTTTACCGGGACCTTGTCCGATAGCAATCAGCCCCAGCATTTT
TRBJ1-2,-,TRBD1,TRBV16,CASSQSPGQVIRSNYGYTF,TGTGCCAGCAGCCAATCGCCTGGACAGGTGATCCGCTCTAACTATGGCTACACCTTC
TRBJ1-3,few,-,TRBV7-9,CASSRGNTIYF,TGTGCCAGCAGCCGAGGAAACACCATATATTTT
TRBJ1-5,-,-,TRBV28,CASYDPRGAGNQPQHF,TGTGCCAGCTATGACCCCCGGGGCGCCGGCAATCAGCCCCAGCATTTT
TRBJ2-1,-,-,TRBV7-8,CASSLITGSGNEQFF,TGTGCCAGCAGCTTGATAACAGGGTCGGGGAATGAGCAGTTCTTC
TRBJ2-7,-,TRBD2,TRBV15,CATSRDYGTSSSEQYF,TGTGCCACCAGCAGAGATTACGGGACTAGCAGCAGCGAGCAGTACTTC
TRBJ2-5,-,-,TRBV18,CASSPTWREFGETQYF,TGTGCCAGCTCACCGACTTGGCGGGAATTTGGGGAGACCCAGTACTTC
TRBJ1-1,once,TRBD1,TRBV7-9,CASSRDRANTEAFF,TGTGCCAGCAGCCGGGACAGGGCTAACACTGAAGCTTTCTTT
TRBJ2-1,few,-,TRBV7-7,CASSLDRVNEQFF,TGTGCCAGCAGCTTAGACAGGGTAAATGAGCAGTTCTTC
TRBJ2-7,-,TRBD2,TRBV15,CATSRDLAGGQYEQYF,TGTGCCACCAGCAGAGACTTAGCGGGAGGGCAATACGAGCAGTACTTC
TRBJ2-7,-,TRBD1,TRBV28,CATGQDLPYEQYF,TGTGCCACCGGACAGGACCTACCCTACGAGCAGTACTTC
TRBJ1-5,few,-,TRBV6-5,CASSPRAGNQPQHF,TGTGCCAGCAGTCCGAGGGCGGGCAATCAGCCCCAGCATTTT
TRBJ1-4,-,TRBD1,TRBV19,CASSDRGAANEKLFF,TGTGCCAGTAGTGACAGGGGCGCAGCTAATGAAAAACTGTTTTTT
TRBJ1-3,-,-,TRBV27,CASRRTGIGNTIYF,TGTGCCAGCAGGAGAACAGGGATCGGAAACACCATATATTTT
TRBJ2-1,-,-,TRBV4-3,CASSHDLQGGVYNEQFF,TGCGCCAGCAGCCACGATCTACAGGGGGGGGTCTACAATGAGCAGTTCTTC